In its sample, the clone carrying this TCR beta chain was seen once. Antigen specificity is unknown. The data were taken from a study of T cells in narcolepsy. The study's findings and limits: Reportedly, autoreactive clonotypes were serially detected in patients' blood but not controls'.

V lost 5 bases to trimming and J lost 5 bases, with 21 bases between them. This CDR3 contains 16 residues. Germline V gene data show CDR1 as SEHNR and CDR2 as FQNEAQ (reference sequence). Clones were sequenced by immunoSEQ multiplex PCR, and TCRdb holds only the in-frame ones, with some missing. The sample has about 25,000 clones; roughly 83% are singletons. The source material was CD45RA- memory CD4+ T cells from PBMCs. The TCR comes from a human donor with narcolepsy. This chain uses TRBV7-9 with TRBJ2-5, with D hard to call. CDR3 in DNA: TGTGCCAGCAGCCCGAAGCCGGGCCTAAAAATTGAGACCCAGTACTTC. Translation: CASSPKPGLKIETQYF.